This is a list of T cell receptor beta chains from one sample in a study of regulatory T cells in long-lasting Graves disease. MiXCR was run by TCRdb on the multiplex PCR reads, yielding one entry per CDR3 protein. The sample shows around 460,000 distinct CDR3 sequences, roughly 23% of them seen only once. Sequences were derived from peripheral blood mononuclear cells (PBMCs), sampled when the disease was refractory, from a patient treated with antithyroid drugs. All receptors come from a female donor with Graves disease. Both conserved end residues are part of each CDR3. D genes are given only for firm matches. Expanded clones are given a class, and other clones once, few, many or no size at all.

j_call v_call clone_size d_call cdr3_length cdr3_aa cdr3_nt
TRBJ1-5 TRBV11-2 NA NA 14 CASSLTPVDQPQHF TGTGCCAGCAGCTTAACCCCGGTAGATCAGCCCCAGCATTTT
TRBJ2-3 TRBV20-1 NA TRBD2 16 CSAPRLAGASTDTQYF TGCAGTGCTCCCAGACTAGCCGGTGCTAGCACAGATACGCAGTATTTT
TRBJ2-5 TRBV9 few TRBD2 15 CASSVGTSGKETQYF TGTGCCAGCAGCGTAGGGACTAGCGGAAAAGAGACCCAGTACTTC
TRBJ2-7 TRBV6-8 few TRBD1 15 CASSCRPGQTYEQYF TGTGCCAGCAGTTGTCGACCGGGACAGACCTACGAGCAGTACTTC
TRBJ2-7 TRBV4-3 NA TRBD2 16 CASSQDQREGLIEQYF TGCGCCAGCAGCCAAGATCAGCGGGAGGGCCTCATTGAGCAGTACTTC
TRBJ1-6 TRBV15 NA NA 16 CATSPYLDITNSPLHF TGTGCCACCAGTCCTTACCTGGACATTACTAATTCACCCCTCCACTTT
TRBJ1-1 TRBV7-9 NA NA 15 CASSSPYGDGTEAFF TGTGCCAGCAGCTCCCCGTACGGGGACGGCACTGAAGCTTTCTTT
TRBJ2-2 TRBV7-2 many TRBD1 15 CASSLGTGVTGELFF TGTGCCAGCAGCTTGGGGACAGGGGTTACCGGGGAGCTGTTTTTT
TRBJ2-2 TRBV6-1 NA NA 17 CASSRELLRTNTGELFF TGTGCCAGCAGTCGAGAGCTCCTTCGGACGAACACCGGGGAGCTGTTTTTT
TRBJ2-5 TRBV7-2 many TRBD1 14 CASSRQGGRETQYF TGTGCCAGCAGCCGACAGGGGGGACGGGAGACCCAGTACTTC
TRBJ1-2 TRBV19 few TRBD1 14 CASSPPGQGWGYTF TGTGCCAGTAGCCCTCCGGGACAGGGGTGGGGCTACACCTTC
TRBJ1-5 TRBV7-2 NA TRBD1 15 CASSSIGQGYQPQHF TGTGCCAGCAGCTCCATAGGACAGGGCTATCAGCCCCAGCATTTT
TRBJ1-2 TRBV20-1 many NA 14 CSAPHRPLLYGYTF TGCAGTGCACCCCACAGGCCACTGCTTTATGGCTACACCTTC
TRBJ2-3 TRBV2 few NA 16 CASSERGKGPTDTQYF TGTGCCAGCAGTGAAAGGGGCAAGGGACCCACAGATACGCAGTATTTT
TRBJ2-4 TRBV6-5 many NA 18 CASSYESPRQGAPHIQYF TGTGCCAGCAGTTACGAGTCCCCGAGGCAGGGCGCTCCCCACATTCAGTACTTC
TRBJ2-2 TRBV6-1 few NA 13 CASSLGITGELFF TGTGCCAGCAGCCTAGGTATCACCGGGGAGCTGTTTTTT
TRBJ2-7 TRBV7-2 NA TRBD2 16 CASGFGPAGGTYEQYF TGTGCCAGCGGCTTCGGGCCGGCGGGAGGAACCTACGAGCAGTACTTC
TRBJ2-7 TRBV20-1 many NA 14 CSARSSDSTYEQYF TGCAGTGCTAGAAGTTCTGACAGTACCTACGAGCAGTACTTC
TRBJ2-7 TRBV16 many TRBD1 14 CASSQSGDRDEQYF TGTGCCAGCAGCCAATCGGGGGACAGGGACGAGCAGTACTTC
TRBJ1-2 TRBV10-3 NA NA 13 CAISVEGAWGYTF TGTGCCATCAGTGTCGAAGGGGCCTGGGGCTACACCTTC
TRBJ1-4 TRBV12-3/TRBV12-4 many TRBD1 12 CASSADRVKLFF TGTGCCAGCAGCGCCGACAGGGTTAAACTGTTTTTT
TRBJ2-3 TRBV29-1 NA NA 15 CSAGGQAGGTDTQYF TGCAGCGCCGGAGGACAGGCGGGAGGCACAGATACGCAGTATTTT
TRBJ2-5 TRBV18 NA NA 16 CASSPRGHNKGETQYF TGTGCCAGCTCACCGCGGGGACACAACAAAGGGGAGACCCAGTACTTC
TRBJ1-4 TRBV28 many NA 18 CASSSRKETGSTNEKLFF TGTGCCAGCAGTTCCCGAAAGGAAACCGGGTCAACTAATGAAAAACTGTTTTTT
TRBJ1-5 TRBV20-1 few NA 13 CSVSPGLNQPQHF TGCAGTGTCAGCCCAGGCTTAAATCAGCCCCAGCATTTT
TRBJ1-4 TRBV29-1 many NA 14 CSAQGSPSNEKLFF TGCAGCGCACAAGGGAGTCCTTCTAATGAAAAACTGTTTTTT